These 27 T cell receptor beta chains came from one sample sequenced in a study of cytomegalovirus exposure and HLA in healthy donors. Measured with immunoSEQ multiplex PCR; TCRdb has only the in-frame clones, and not every one. Of some 69,000 clones in the sample, roughly 96% were seen once. The sample was PBMCs. All receptors derive from a man between 18 and 29 years old in good health and CMV-seronegative.

The genes are TRBV27 and TRBJ2-1; the match to TRBD1 covers 8 bases. This CDR3 has 15 amino acids. After removal of 5 bases from V and 0 bases from J, the junction contained 3 bases not matched to a gene. Per the germline V gene, CDR1 is MNHEY and CDR2 is SMNVEV (reference sequence). This CDR3 is CASSLTGGSYNEQFF. For the CDR3, the DNA is TGTGCCAGCAGTCTAACAGGGGGCTCCTACAATGAGCAGTTCTTC.

This clone showed up just once. The chain is built from TRBV4-1 and TRBJ2-2; D is unresolved. Per the germline V gene, CDR1 is MGHRA and CDR2 is YSYEKL. The CDR3 contains 14 residues. The ends were cut back, 1 base at V and 5 bases at J, with 8 bases in the middle. CDR3 residues: CASSQGHLTGELFF. The DNA for the CDR3 is TGCGCCAGCAGCCAAGGGCATCTGACCGGGGAGCTGTTTTTT.

The rearrangement links TRBV2 to TRBJ1-1; TRBD1 matches at 11 bases. The CDR3 is 16 amino acids. Germline V gene sequence: CDR1 SNHLY, CDR2 FYNNEI. V shed 2 bases and J 4 bases; nucleotides not matched to a gene: 6. The CDR3 coding sequence is TGTGCCAGCAGTGAAAAGGGACAGGGGGATATCACTGAAGCTTTCTTT. Translating gives CASSEKGQGDITEAFF.

V and J are TRBV6-5 and TRBJ2-2, with 7 bases that match TRBD1. The junction had 8 bases not matched to a gene; V was cut back by 6 bases and J by 4 bases. The CDR3 totals 15 residues. Germline V CDR1 and CDR2: MNHEY, SVGAGI. The CDR3 here is CASRGGRGTTGELFF. CDR3 nucleotide sequence: TGTGCCAGCAGAGGGGGCAGGGGGACCACCGGGGAGCTGTTTTTT.

The genes are TRBV18 and TRBJ1-2; D perhaps matches TRBD1 (6 bases). The V end lost 3 bases, the J end lost 4 bases, and 12 bases lay between the germline ends. The CDR3 has 14 amino acids. CDR1 KGHSH and CDR2 LQKENI come from the germline V gene. The CDR3 loop reads CASSPERGGYGYTF. CDR3 DNA sequence: TGTGCCAGCTCACCGGAAAGGGGGGGCTATGGCTACACCTTC. The full variable domain, rest sourced from reference TRBV18 and TRBJ1-2, is NAGVMQNPRHLVRRRGQEARLRCSPMKGHSHVYWYRQLPEEGLKFMVYLQKENIIDESGMPKERFSAEFPKEGPSILRIQQVVRGDSAAYFCASSPERGGYGYTFGSGTRLTVV.

V gene TRBV9 combines with J gene TRBJ2-6; D remains ambiguous. The CDR3 is 15 amino acids. CDR1 is SGDLS and CDR2 is YYNGEE in the germline V gene. Trimming shortened V by 0 bases and J by 0 bases, and 4 bases separated the two germline ends. The CDR3 nucleotides read TGTGCCAGCAGCGTAGCGGGCTCTGGGGCCAACGTCCTGACTTTC. The encoded protein is CASSVAGSGANVLTF.

The chain carries TRBV27 and TRBJ1-4; 7 nucleotides match TRBD1. With 9 bases clipped from V and 8 bases from J, the junction kept 15 bases outside the gene matches. This CDR3 is built from 15 residues. Germline CDR1 and CDR2: MNHEY and SMNVEV (reference sequence). CDR3 coding DNA: TGTGCCAGTATGGGGTTATTAAGGGGGCGAGAAAAACTGTTTTTT. Translating it yields CASMGLLRGREKLFF.

This chain connects TRBV15 to TRBJ1-1; tentative D call: TRBD1 (6 bases). CDR3 length: 15 amino acids. Germline assignment: CDR1 LNHNV and CDR2 YYDKDF (reference sequence). Trimming removed 4 bases at V and 7 bases at J, with 19 bases between. DNA of the CDR3: TGTGCCACCAGCATTACCCGGACATACAGGGTTGAAGCTTTCTTT. It is translated as CATSITRTYRVEAFF.

The chain joins TRBV29-1 to TRBJ1-4, with 8 positions matching TRBD1. J was trimmed by 8 bases and V by 3 bases; bases with no gene match: 5. Germline CDR1 SQVTM, CDR2 ANQGSEA. This CDR3 spans 13 amino acids. CDR3 in DNA: TGCAGCGTTGATTCAGGGGGCGGAGAAAAACTGTTTTTT. This sequence encodes CSVDSGGGEKLFF.

The chain is built from TRBV14 and TRBJ2-1, with TRBD2 matching 7 bases. This CDR3 comprises 17 residues. V was clipped by 2 bases and J by 6 bases; unmatched bases: 13. CDR1 is SGHDN and CDR2 is FVKESK in the germline V gene. The CDR3 sequence: CASSQRGLAGVTNEQFF. The DNA of the CDR3 is TGTGCCAGCAGCCAAAGGGGTCTGGCGGGAGTTACCAATGAGCAGTTCTTC. The full variable domain, with the rest looked up from reference TRBV14 and TRBJ2-1, is EAGVTQFPSHSVIEKGQTVTLRCDPISGHDNLYWYRRVMGKEIKFLLHFVKESKQDESGMPNNRFLAERTGGTYSTLKVQPAELEDSGVYFCASSQRGLAGVTNEQFFGPGTRLTVL.

A single count supports this clone. This rearrangement joins TRBV11-3 to TRBJ1-3; no definite D call. V lost 5 bases and J lost 10, with 18 bases in between. Germline CDR1 SGHNT, CDR2 YENEEA. The CDR3 consists of 14 residues. The CDR3 region has the DNA TGTGCCAGCAGCCCGAGGGAGTCGGATCCGACCATATATTTT. Translating gives CASSPRESDPTIYF.

This chain connects TRBV28 to TRBJ2-5, with D unresolved. V was cut by 1 base and J by 2 bases, with 8 bases left in between. CDR1 is MDHEN and CDR2 is SYDVKM in the germline V gene. The length of the CDR3 is 14 residues. The CDR3 loop reads CASSLYASQETQYF. The CDR3 coding sequence is TGTGCCAGCAGTTTATACGCGAGTCAAGAGACCCAGTACTTC.

The chain uses TRBV2 and TRBJ1-1; 7 positions agree with TRBD1. This CDR3 is built from 16 residues. V was clipped by 7 bases and J by 2 bases; unmatched bases: 13. Germline V gene lookup returns CDR1 SNHLY and CDR2 FYNNEI. DNA of the CDR3: TGTGCCAGCATTAACGAGGGGGCGGTATCCAACACTGAAGCTTTCTTT. Translated: CASINEGAVSNTEAFF.

This chain links TRBV6-6 with TRBJ2-1; 9 bases line up with TRBD1. Germline V gene sequence: CDR1 MNHNY, CDR2 SVGAGI (reference sequence). The CDR3 is 14 amino acids. Trimming removed 5 bases from V and 6 bases from J; junction bases left unmatched: 5. The CDR3 protein is CASSKQGASNEQFF. The DNA for the CDR3 is TGTGCCAGCAGTAAACAGGGGGCCTCCAATGAGCAGTTCTTC.

This clone was seen a single time. The rearrangement uses TRBV6-5 and TRBJ1-2, with TRBD1 identical over 7 bases. CDR3 length: 16 residues. In germline, CDR1 is MNHEY, CDR2 SVGAGI. The trim removed 0 bases at V and 8 bases at J, leaving 12 bases unmatched. The CDR3 is CASSYSDRRGSYGYTF. The CDR3 nucleotides read TGTGCCAGCAGTTACTCGGACAGGCGAGGGTCCTACGGCTACACCTTC.

This clone was detected once. The chain uses TRBV5-4 and TRBJ2-7; 8 nucleotides match TRBD1. Germline loops: CDR1 SGHNT, CDR2 YYREEE (reference sequence). V trimming: 1 base; J trimming: 5 bases; junction bases outside the gene matches: 8. The CDR3 is 15 residues long. The CDR3 sequence is CASSLRVAGGDEQYF. The CDR3 DNA reads TGTGCCAGCAGCTTGCGGGTTGCAGGGGGCGACGAGCAGTACTTC. Together with reference TRBV5-4 and TRBJ2-7, the CDR3 gives the full variable domain: ETGVTQSPTHLIKTRGQQVTLRCSSQSGHNTVSWYQQALGQGPQFIFQYYREEENGRGNFPPRFSGLQFPNYSSELNVNALELDDSALYLCASSLRVAGGDEQYFGPGTRLTVT.

V usage is TRBV5-4 and J usage is TRBJ1-2; 12 bases fit TRBD1. The CDR3 runs 14 residues. V lost 4 bases, J lost 8 bases, and 6 bases stayed unmatched. Germline loops: CDR1 SGHNT, CDR2 YYREEE (reference sequence). The CDR3 bases are TGTGCCAGCAGCCCCCGGGACAGGGGGCAAGGCTACACCTTC. Amino acids: CASSPRDRGQGYTF. The full variable domain, completed using reference TRBV5-4 and TRBJ1-2, is ETGVTQSPTHLIKTRGQQVTLRCSSQSGHNTVSWYQQALGQGPQFIFQYYREEENGRGNFPPRFSGLQFPNYSSELNVNALELDDSALYLCASSPRDRGQGYTFGSGTRLTVV.

This clone was recorded only once. The V gene is TRBV18, the J gene TRBJ1-1, with 8 bases that match TRBD1. V lost 6 bases and J lost 1; bases outside the gene matches: 4. The CDR3 consists of 14 residues. The germline gives CDR1 KGHSH, CDR2 LQKENI. CDR3 amino acids: CASSTQGGNTEAFF. The CDR3 DNA is TGTGCCAGCTCCACACAGGGGGGGAACACTGAAGCTTTCTTT.

V gene TRBV19 combines with J gene TRBJ2-7, with D perhaps TRBD1 (6 bases). The germline gives CDR1 LNHDA, CDR2 SQIVND (reference sequence). Trimming removed 3 bases from V and 5 bases from J, with 14 bases in between. There are 14 residues in the CDR3. The CDR3 region is CASSISTGFNEQYF. DNA of the CDR3: TGTGCCAGTAGTATCTCTACAGGGTTCAACGAGCAGTACTTC. Combining the CDR3 with reference TRBV19 and TRBJ2-7 gives the whole variable domain DGGITQSPKYLFRKEGQNVTLSCEQNLNHDAMYWYRQDPGQGLRLIYYSQIVNDFQKGDIAEGYSVSREKKESFPLTVTSAQKNPTAFYLCASSISTGFNEQYFGPGTRLTVT.

The chain couples TRBV2 to TRBJ1-2; D gene unclear. Per germline, CDR1 SNHLY and CDR2 FYNNEI. This CDR3 is 11 amino acids long. V lost 4 bases and J lost 9, with 9 bases in between. CDR3 DNA sequence: TGTGCCAGCAGTGGGGAGAGGAGCTACACCTTC. Protein: CASSGERSYTF.

The chain is built from TRBV7-2 and TRBJ1-1; tentatively, D is TRBD1 (5 bases). Looked up from germline, CDR1 is SGHTA and CDR2 is FQGNSA. V was cut by 7 bases and J by 2 bases, with 14 bases left in between. This CDR3 is 14 amino acids long. CDR3 sequence (DNA): TGTGCCAGCACCCTGGGCAGGGCAAACACTGAAGCTTTCTTT. Protein: CASTLGRANTEAFF. The full variable domain, rest sourced from reference TRBV7-2 and TRBJ1-1, is GAGVSQSPSNKVTEKGKDVELRCDPISGHTALYWYRQSLGQGLEFLIYFQGNSAPDKSGLPSDRFSAERTGGSVSTLTIQRTQQEDSAVYLCASTLGRANTEAFFGQGTRLTVV.

CDR3 residues: CASSLDGRGNEQFF. CDR3 DNA: TGTGCCAGCAGCTTAGACGGGAGGGGGAATGAGCAGTTCTTC. The chain joins TRBV11-3 to TRBJ2-1; TRBD2 agrees at 8 bases. The ends lost 0 bases at V and 7 bases at J; junction bases unmatched: 2. The CDR3 totals 14 residues. The germline V gene has CDR1 SGHNT and CDR2 YENEEA.

This chain joins TRBV11-2 and TRBJ1-2, with D maybe TRBD1 (5 bases). V was clipped by 4 bases and J by 4 bases, with 7 bases between them. CDR1 SGHAT and CDR2 FQNNGV come from the germline V gene. This CDR3 comprises 12 residues. The CDR3: CASSSGGYGYTF. The DNA for the CDR3 is TGTGCCAGCAGCTCGGGGGGCTATGGCTACACCTTC.

The V gene is TRBV7-8, the J gene TRBJ2-7; 14 nucleotides agree with TRBD2. The CDR3 spans 17 residues. In germline, CDR1 is SGHVS, CDR2 FQNEAQ. V trimming: 5 bases; J trimming: 2 bases; junction bases outside the gene matches: 8. The CDR3 sequence is CASSRSGLAGVPYEQYF. CDR3 nucleotides: TGTGCCAGCAGCCGATCGGGACTAGCGGGAGTCCCCTACGAGCAGTACTTC.

CDR3 loop: CASSYSLRSGNTIYF. The CDR3, as DNA: TGTGCCAGCAGTTACTCTTTGCGCTCTGGAAACACCATATATTTT. The chain couples TRBV6-5 to TRBJ1-3; D is unresolved. Germline V CDR1 and CDR2: MNHEY, SVGAGI. V was shortened by 0 bases and J by 0 bases, with 6 bases between the two germline ends. This CDR3 spans 15 amino acids.

This chain uses TRBV11-2 with TRBJ2-7; 8 nucleotides match TRBD1. The CDR3 runs 18 residues. V was clipped by 5 bases and J by 3 bases; unmatched bases: 18. In germline, CDR1 is SGHAT, CDR2 FQNNGV. For the CDR3, the DNA is TGTGCCAGCAGCCGATGGACAGGGATAAGTGCGGCTGGCTACGAGCAGTACTTC. Translated: CASSRWTGISAAGYEQYF. Based on the CDR3 plus reference TRBV11-2 and TRBJ2-7, the full variable domain is EAGVAQSPRYKIIEKRQSVAFWCNPISGHATLYWYQQILGQGPKLLIQFQNNGVVDDSQLPKDRFSAERLKGVDSTLKIQPAKLEDSAVYLCASSRWTGISAAGYEQYFGPGTRLTVT.

The CDR3 sequence is CASSVGQASYEQYF. In DNA, the CDR3 is TGTGCCAGCAGCGTTGGACAGGCCTCCTACGAGCAGTACTTC. The chain is built from TRBV9 and TRBJ2-5, with 7 bases that match TRBD1. Near its end, the DNA agrees better with TRBJ2-7, so the J call may be wrong. The CDR3 contains 14 residues. CDR1 and CDR2 (germline): SGDLS, YYNGEE.